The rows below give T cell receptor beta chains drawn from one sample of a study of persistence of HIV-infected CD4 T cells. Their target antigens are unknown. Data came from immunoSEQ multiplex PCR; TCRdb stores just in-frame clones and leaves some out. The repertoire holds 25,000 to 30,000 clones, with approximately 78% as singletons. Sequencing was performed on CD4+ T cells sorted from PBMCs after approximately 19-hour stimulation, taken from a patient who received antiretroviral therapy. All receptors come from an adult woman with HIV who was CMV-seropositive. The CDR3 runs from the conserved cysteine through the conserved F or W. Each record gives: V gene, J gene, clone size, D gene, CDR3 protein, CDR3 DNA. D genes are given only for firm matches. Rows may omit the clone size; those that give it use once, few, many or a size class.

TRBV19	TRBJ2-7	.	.	CATKRGLGSYEQYF	TGTGCCACCAAGAGAGGACTTGGCTCCTACGAGCAGTACTTC
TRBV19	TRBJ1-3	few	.	CASRRSGGQSGNTIYF	TGTGCCAGTAGGCGGTCGGGGGGGCAATCTGGAAACACCATATATTTT
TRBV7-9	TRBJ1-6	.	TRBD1	CASSLAGQANSPLHF	TGTGCCAGCAGCTTAGCGGGACAGGCGAATTCACCCCTCCACTTT
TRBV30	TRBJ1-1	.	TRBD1	CAWSVAGGIGGAFF	TGTGCCTGGAGTGTGGCAGGGGGGATTGGTGGAGCTTTCTTT
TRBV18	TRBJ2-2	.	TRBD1	CASSPGTGYTGELFF	TGTGCCAGCTCACCAGGGACAGGATACACCGGGGAGCTGTTTTTT
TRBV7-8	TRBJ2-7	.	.	CASSFRYEQYF	TGTGCCAGCAGCTTCCGCTACGAGCAGTACTTC
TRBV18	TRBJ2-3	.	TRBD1	CASSARQGTSTDTQYF	TGTGCCAGCTCGGCCCGACAGGGGACTAGCACAGATACGCAGTATTTT
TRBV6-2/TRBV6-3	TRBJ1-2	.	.	CASSFKSGYTF	TGTGCCAGCAGTTTCAAAAGCGGCTACACCTTC
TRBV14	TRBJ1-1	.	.	CASSPLREPFAAFF	TGTGCCAGCAGCCCCCTCCGGGAGCCGTTCGCAGCTTTCTTT
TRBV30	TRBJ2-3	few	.	CAWSVGSTDTQYF	TGTGCCTGGAGTGTTGGCTCCACAGATACGCAGTATTTT
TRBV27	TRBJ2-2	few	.	CASSLSPVLRAGELFF	TGTGCCAGCAGTTTATCCCCTGTCCTACGGGCCGGGGAGCTGTTTTTT
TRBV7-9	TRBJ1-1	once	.	CASSFGSLGEAFF	TGTGCCAGCAGCTTCGGCAGCCTTGGCGAAGCTTTCTTT
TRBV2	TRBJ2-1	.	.	CASNPRGAPYNEQFF	TGTGCCAGCAACCCTCGGGGGGCACCCTACAATGAGCAGTTCTTC
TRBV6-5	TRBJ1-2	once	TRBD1	CASTPGQGNSYTF	TGTGCCAGCACCCCGGGACAGGGTAATAGCTACACCTTC
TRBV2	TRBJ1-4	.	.	CASSPAGINEKLFF	TGTGCCAGCAGCCCGGCCGGGATAAATGAAAAACTGTTTTTT
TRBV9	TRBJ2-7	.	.	CASSARDGDGYEQYF	TGTGCCAGCAGCGCGCGGGACGGCGACGGGTACGAGCAGTACTTC
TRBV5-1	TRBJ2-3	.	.	CASSLAEGRSTDTQYF	TGCGCCAGCAGCTTGGCCGAGGGCAGGAGCACAGATACGCAGTATTTT
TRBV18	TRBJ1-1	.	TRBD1	CASSQGQQGGGTEAFF	TGTGCCAGCTCACAGGGACAGCAGGGTGGAGGCACTGAAGCTTTCTTT
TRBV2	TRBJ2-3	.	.	CASSPRDLGTDTQYF	TGTGCCAGCAGTCCAAGGGACCTCGGCACAGATACGCAGTATTTT
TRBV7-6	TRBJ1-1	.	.	CASSLASGGTEAFF	TGTGCCAGCAGCTTAGCGTCCGGGGGCACTGAAGCTTTCTTT
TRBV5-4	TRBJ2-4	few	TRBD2	CASSPAGGAKNIQYF	TGTGCCAGCAGTCCCGCCGGGGGGGCCAAAAACATTCAGTACTTC
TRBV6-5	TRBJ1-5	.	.	CASKAAGQDQPQHF	TGTGCCAGCAAGGCAGCAGGGCAGGATCAGCCCCAGCATTTT
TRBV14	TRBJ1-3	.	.	CASSQPRGAGNTIYF	TGTGCCAGCAGCCAGCCCCGGGGTGCCGGAAACACCATATATTTT
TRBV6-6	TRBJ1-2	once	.	CASSYIGNYGYTF	TGTGCCAGCAGTTACATAGGTAACTATGGCTACACCTTC
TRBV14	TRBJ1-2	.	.	CASSRDGNYGYTF	TGTGCCAGCAGCCGGGACGGTAACTATGGCTACACCTTC
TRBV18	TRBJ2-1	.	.	CASSPPSGTQTNEQFF	TGTGCCAGCTCACCACCGAGTGGGACGCAGACGAATGAGCAGTTCTTC
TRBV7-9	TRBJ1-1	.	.	CASSLGAVNTEAFF	TGTGCCAGCAGCTTAGGGGCAGTTAACACTGAAGCTTTCTTT
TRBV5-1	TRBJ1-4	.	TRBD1	CASSSGDRAYEKLFF	TGCGCCAGCAGCTCCGGAGACAGGGCTTATGAAAAACTGTTTTTT
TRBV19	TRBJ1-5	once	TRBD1	CASSTQQGASNQPQHF	TGTGCCAGTAGTACCCAACAGGGGGCGAGCAATCAGCCCCAGCATTTT
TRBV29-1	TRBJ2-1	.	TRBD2	CSVPSGSGNEQFF	TGCAGCGTACCTAGCGGGTCAGGCAATGAGCAGTTCTTC
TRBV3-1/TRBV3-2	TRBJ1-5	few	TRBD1	CASSQTGVNQPQHF	TGTGCCAGCAGCCAGACAGGGGTCAATCAGCCCCAGCATTTT
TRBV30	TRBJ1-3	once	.	CAWSVSGNTIYF	TGTGCCTGGAGTGTATCGGGAAACACCATATATTTT
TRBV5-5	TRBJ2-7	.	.	CASSGIVSPSSYEQYF	TGTGCCAGCAGCGGAATCGTCAGCCCCAGCTCCTACGAGCAGTACTTC
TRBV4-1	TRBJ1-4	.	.	CASSQGLRAGANEKLFF	TGCGCCAGCAGCCAAGGATTACGGGCCGGGGCTAATGAAAAACTGTTTTTT
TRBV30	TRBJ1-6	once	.	CAWSTGGANSPLHF	TGTGCCTGGAGTACCGGGGGGGCAAATTCACCCCTCCACTTT
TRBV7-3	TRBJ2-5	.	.	CASSLTLEETQYF	TGTGCCAGCAGCTTAACGCTAGAAGAGACCCAGTACTTC
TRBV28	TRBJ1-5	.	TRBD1	CASSFFSGQSTREPQHF	TGTGCCAGCAGTTTTTTTTCGGGACAGAGCACCAGGGAGCCCCAGCATTTT
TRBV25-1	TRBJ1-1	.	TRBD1	CATKPGTGYVGEAFF	TGTGCCACCAAACCCGGGACAGGGTACGTCGGTGAAGCTTTCTTT
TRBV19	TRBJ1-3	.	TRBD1	CATRGQGGNTIYF	TGTGCCACCCGGGGACAGGGGGGAAACACCATATATTTT
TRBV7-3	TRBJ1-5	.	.	CASSLTVGQPQHF	TGTGCCAGCAGCTTAACGGTCGGGCAGCCCCAGCATTTT
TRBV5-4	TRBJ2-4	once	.	CASSLGGTTKNIQYF	TGTGCCAGCAGCTTGGGGGGGACGACCAAAAACATTCAGTACTTC
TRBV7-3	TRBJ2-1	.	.	CASSLGMDEQFF	TGTGCCAGCAGCTTGGGCATGGATGAGCAGTTCTTC
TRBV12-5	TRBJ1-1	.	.	CASGAGQPNTEAFF	TGTGCTAGTGGTGCTGGACAGCCTAACACTGAAGCTTTCTTT